One sample yielded the 27 T cell receptor beta chains listed below, sequenced in a study of CD8 T cells in ankylosing spondylitis. From the 5' RACE reads, TCRdb called clonotypes with MiXCR, one entry per CDR3 protein. Among 250,000 or so distinct CDR3 sequences, more than 20% were seen once, and the ten largest hold over 0.55%. What was sequenced was blood, either unsorted or a sorted T cell fraction (not recorded which). All receptors derive from a male donor with ankylosing spondylitis or in good health (not recorded which).

The V and J genes are TRBV10-3 and TRBJ2-6, with 8 positions matching TRBD1. The CDR3 covers 18 residues. Germline CDR1 and CDR2: ENHRY and SYGVKD. DNA for the CDR3: TGTGCTACCAGACCGCAGGGGGCCCCTTCCCCTGGGGCCAACGTCCTGACTTTC. Protein sequence: CATRPQGAPSPGANVLTF.

This clonotype was seen repeatedly, ten times or more. V and J are TRBV20-1 and TRBJ1-5, with a weak D call TRBD1 (5 bases). V lost 5 bases, J lost 4 bases, and 9 bases lay in between. Per the germline V gene, CDR1 is DFQATT and CDR2 is SNEGSKA (reference sequence). This CDR3 is 12 amino acids long. The CDR3 sequence is CSAVRGNQPQHF. CDR3 nucleotide sequence: TGCAGTGCTGTTAGGGGTAATCAGCCCCAGCATTTT.

In its sample, this clonotype was seen a few times. V is TRBV6-5 and J is TRBJ2-1; tentatively, D is TRBD2 (5 bases). The CDR3 is 15 amino acids. From germline, CDR1 is MNHEY and CDR2 SVGAGI. The V gene lost 6 bases and the J gene lost 0 bases, with 12 bases spanning the gap. The CDR3 region is CASRLASGSYNEQFF. Written as DNA, the CDR3 is TGTGCCAGCAGGTTAGCGTCCGGCTCCTACAATGAGCAGTTCTTC.

V is TRBV10-3 and J is TRBJ2-2; D is uncertain. CDR1 and CDR2 from the germline V gene are ENHRY and SYGVKD. V was shortened by 6 bases and J by 6 bases, with 14 bases between the two germline ends. The CDR3 has 14 amino acids. CDR3 amino acids: CAIRETDLSGELFF. The CDR3 DNA sequence: TGTGCCATCAGGGAAACGGACCTGTCCGGGGAGCTGTTTTTT.

This clonotype has a count of ten or more. The rearrangement links TRBV7-9 to TRBJ1-5; D possibly corresponds to TRBD1 (5 bases). The CDR3 sequence is 13 residues long. V lost 8 bases to trimming and J lost 7 bases, with 15 bases between them. The V gene's germline CDR1 is SEHNR and CDR2 FQNEAQ (reference sequence). The CDR3 is CASQNRRTQPQHF. In nucleotides, the CDR3 is TGTGCCAGCCAAAACAGGCGCACGCAGCCCCAGCATTTT.

This sequence joins TRBV20-1 and TRBJ2-3; tentatively, D is TRBD1 (6 bases). Germline V gene lookup returns CDR1 DFQATT and CDR2 SNEGSKA (reference sequence). This CDR3 has 13 amino acids. Trimming took 6 bases from V and 2 from J, leaving 12 bases between them. The CDR3 reads CSARNRDTDTQYF. CDR3 sequence (DNA): TGCAGTGCGAGGAACAGGGACACAGATACGCAGTATTTT.

This clonotype has ten or more counts. The chain recombines TRBV10-3 with TRBJ2-2, with D possibly matching TRBD2 (6 bases). V was shortened by 5 bases and J by 0 bases, with 10 bases between the two germline ends. CDR1 and CDR2 (germline): ENHRY, SYGVKD. The CDR3 has 15 amino acids. The CDR3 loop reads CAISSTGANTGELFF. CDR3 in DNA: TGTGCCATCAGTAGTACGGGGGCGAACACCGGGGAGCTGTTTTTT.

DNA for the CDR3: TGCAGTGCTAGAAAGGGACTAGCGGTCACCGGGGAGCTGTTTTTT. Protein: CSARKGLAVTGELFF. The rearrangement joins TRBV20-1 to TRBJ2-2; 11 bases line up with TRBD2. The CDR3 has 15 residues. With V trimmed by 2 bases and J by 4 bases, 3 bases remained unmatched. CDR1 DFQATT and CDR2 SNEGSKA come from the germline V gene (reference sequence).

The sample holds many counts of this clonotype. The chain combines TRBV29-1 with TRBJ1-2, with D unclear. Trimming took off 4 bases at V and 1 base at J, with 4 bases between the two ends. Per germline, CDR1 SQVTM and CDR2 ANQGSEA. This CDR3 has 11 amino acids. The CDR3 nucleotides read TGCAGCGTTGGGTATAACTATGGCTACACCTTC. It translates to CSVGYNYGYTF.

This clonotype was counted many times. The chain carries TRBV20-1 and TRBJ1-2; possibly TRBD1 for D (5 bases). Germline CDR1 DFQATT, CDR2 SNEGSKA (reference sequence). CDR3 length equals 14 residues. V dropped 3 bases and J dropped 5 bases, with 16 bases sitting between them. CDR3 nucleotide sequence: TGCAGTGCTAGTCCCCAGGGAGGAGAGTATGGCTACACCTTC. Its translation: CSASPQGGEYGYTF.

This clonotype was found a few times. The CDR3 coding sequence is TGTGCCATCAGTGAGTTGGGACAGGACCACATGAACACTGAAGCTTTCTTT. Protein: CAISELGQDHMNTEAFF. The chain couples TRBV10-3 to TRBJ1-1; 8 bases line up with TRBD1. Germline V CDR1 and CDR2: ENHRY, SYGVKD. There are 17 residues in the CDR3. The junction had 7 bases not matched to a gene; V was cut back by 1 base and J by 0 bases.

This clonotype was seen at least ten times. The chain couples TRBV3-1 to TRBJ2-5; a possible D gene is TRBD2 (5 bases). This CDR3 comprises 14 residues. Germline V gene lookup returns CDR1 LGHDT and CDR2 YNNKEL (reference sequence). V was clipped by 3 bases and J by 5 bases, with 13 bases between them. The DNA for the CDR3 is TGTGCCAGCAGCCAGCCTGAGGGTTGGGAGACCCAGTACTTC. It codes for CASSQPEGWETQYF.

This clonotype was found many times. The chain has TRBV29-1 and TRBJ2-3; 7 nucleotides line up with TRBD2. The germline CDR1 and CDR2 sequences are SQVTM and ANQGSEA. This CDR3 is built from 13 residues. V lost 6 bases to trimming and J lost 2 bases; unmatched junction nucleotides: 5. The CDR3 region has the DNA TGCAGCGTGAGCGGGACGGTCACAGATACGCAGTATTTT. This sequence encodes CSVSGTVTDTQYF.

This clonotype turned up a few times. This rearrangement joins TRBV29-1 to TRBJ2-3, with 9 bases fitting TRBD2. There are 14 residues in the CDR3. J was trimmed by 6 bases and V by 6 bases; bases with no gene match: 10. Germline CDR1 SQVTM, CDR2 ANQGSEA. CDR3 DNA: TGCAGCGTCGTGGAGCGGGGGGCGGGGGATACGCAGTATTTT. The encoded protein is CSVVERGAGDTQYF.

In this sample, this clonotype turned up many times. V usage is TRBV4-1 and J usage is TRBJ2-5; 8 positions match TRBD1. The CDR3 has 19 amino acids. Germline loops: CDR1 MGHRA, CDR2 YSYEKL. J gave up 4 bases and V 2 bases, and 18 bases lay outside the gene matches. The CDR3 spells CASSQTFGRGRYLSETQYF. The CDR3 coding sequence is TGCGCCAGCAGCCAAACCTTCGGCAGGGGGCGTTATCTGTCAGAGACCCAGTACTTC.

At least ten counts were recorded for this clonotype. V usage is TRBV20-1 and J usage is TRBJ2-6; D gene unclear. This CDR3 region has 15 residues. Germline CDR1 and CDR2: DFQATT and SNEGSKA (reference sequence). Trimming removed 3 bases at V and 4 bases at J, with 13 bases between. The CDR3 loop reads CSARVGGLGANVLTF. The CDR3 DNA is TGCAGTGCTAGGGTCGGTGGTTTAGGGGCCAACGTCCTGACTTTC.

This clonotype has a handful of counts. J is TRBJ2-7 and V is TRBV12-3 or TRBV12-4, with 8 bases matching TRBD2. The CDR3 covers 15 residues. V gave up 3 bases and J gave up 5 bases; unmatched junction bases: 9. CDR3 sequence reads: CASSFSGGAWDEQYF. CDR3 sequence (DNA): TGTGCCAGCAGTTTCTCCGGGGGGGCATGGGACGAGCAGTACTTC.

This clonotype was counted many times. The chain joins TRBV5-1 to TRBJ2-7; a weak D match, TRBD2 (7 bases). This CDR3 has 15 amino acids. The V end was cut by 0 bases, the J end by 5 bases, with 15 bases between. Looked up from germline, CDR1 is SGHRS and CDR2 is YFSETQ. The CDR3 DNA reads TGCGCCAGCAGCTTGGAGGGGGGGCCGGTGGACGAGCAGTACTTC. It translates to CASSLEGGPVDEQYF.

The gene calls are TRBV5-1 and TRBJ2-1; D not resolved. CDR1 and CDR2 (germline): SGHRS, YFSETQ. CDR3 length: 15 amino acids. V was trimmed by 4 bases and J by 4 bases, leaving 15 bases between them. CDR3 in DNA: TGCGCCAGCAGCCTGGACGGAATTACTTACAATGAGCAGTTCTTC. Encoded protein: CASSLDGITYNEQFF.

J is TRBJ2-5 and V is TRBV20-1; D perhaps matches TRBD1 (6 bases). Germline V gene lookup returns CDR1 DFQATT and CDR2 SNEGSKA (reference sequence). The CDR3 covers 12 residues. The CDR3 protein is CSDQGSGETQYF. The CDR3, as DNA: TGCAGCGACCAGGGGAGCGGAGAGACCCAGTACTTC.

The CDR3 protein is CSVSQGLWSEQYF. CDR3 coding DNA: TGCAGCGTAAGCCAAGGGCTGTGGTCCGAGCAGTACTTC. V and J are TRBV29-1 and TRBJ2-7, with D unresolved. This CDR3 comprises 13 residues. The V gene lost 6 bases and the J gene lost 6 bases, with 18 bases spanning the gap. Germline V gives CDR1 SQVTM, CDR2 ANQGSEA.

For the CDR3, the DNA is TGTGCCAGCGGGCACAGGGAGGCCAAAAACATTCAGTACTTC. Protein: CASGHREAKNIQYF. The V and J genes are TRBV2 and TRBJ2-4, with D perhaps matching TRBD1 (6 bases). CDR1 and CDR2 from the germline V gene are SNHLY and FYNNEI. V shed 8 bases and J shed 1 base, with 12 bases lying between them. The CDR3 sequence is 14 residues long.

This clonotype was seen more than once but under ten times. The chain has TRBV29-1 and TRBJ1-5; D remains unclear. CDR3 length: 12 amino acids. The V and J ends lost 5 bases and 8 bases respectively, with 13 bases between them. Germline V gene sequence: CDR1 SQVTM, CDR2 ANQGSEA. The CDR3 sequence: CSVSSPGEPQHF. DNA for the CDR3: TGCAGCGTTTCGTCCCCCGGTGAGCCCCAGCATTTT.

The V gene is TRBV7-3, the J gene TRBJ2-1; D possibly corresponds to TRBD2 (5 bases). Trimming cost V 2 bases and J 7 bases, with 15 bases left between them. CDR3 length: 15 amino acids. Germline V gene data show CDR1 as SGHTA and CDR2 as FQGTGA. CDR3 coding DNA: TGTGCCAGCAGCTTAGAGGGTAGCCCTACAAATGAGCAGTTCTTC. Protein sequence: CASSLEGSPTNEQFF.

This clonotype was counted a single time. The chain has TRBV15 and TRBJ2-7; D is perhaps TRBD1 (6 bases). CDR1 and CDR2 from the germline V gene are LNHNV and YYDKDF (reference sequence). Trimming removed 0 bases from V and 6 bases from J, with 21 bases in between. This CDR3 contains 17 residues. CDR3 sequence (DNA): TGTGCCACCAGCAGAGATAATGGGCAGGGGCGAGCTTTCGAGCAGTACTTC. It specifies CATSRDNGQGRAFEQYF.

This chain uses TRBV20-1 with TRBJ2-3; 13 nucleotides line up with TRBD2. CDR3 size: 16 residues. V was pared by 5 bases and J by 2 bases, with 7 bases of the junction left unmatched. Germline V CDR1 and CDR2: DFQATT, SNEGSKA (reference sequence). The CDR3 sequence: CSAARTSGGFTDTQYF. CDR3 coding DNA: TGCAGTGCTGCTAGGACTAGCGGGGGTTTCACAGATACGCAGTATTTT.

The chain has TRBV12-3 or TRBV12-4 and TRBJ2-7; D possibly corresponds to TRBD2 (5 bases). This CDR3 comprises 11 residues. V was clipped by 5 bases and J by 6 bases, with 8 bases between them. The CDR3 region is CASSGLSEQYF. DNA for the CDR3: TGTGCCAGCAGTGGACTCTCCGAGCAGTACTTC.